The T cell receptor beta chain described here comes from a study of PD-1 and CTLA-4 blockade in melanoma. Clones were read by immunoSEQ multiplex PCR, and TCRdb kept only the in-frame ones, dropping some. The sample carries 25,000 to 35,000 clones, around 90% recorded once. This CDR3 contains 14 residues. The germline V gene has CDR1 SGDLS and CDR2 YYNGEE. Trimming left V 3 bases short and J 0 bases short, with 7 bases between. This receptor was identified in a human donor with melanoma. J is TRBJ1-5 and V is TRBV9; D gene uncertain. Source: CD8+ T cells from peripheral blood, taken from a patient given anti-PD-1 treatment. In DNA, the CDR3 is TGTGCCAGCAGCGACACAATTAGCAATCAGCCCCAGCATTTT. Its protein is CASSDTISNQPQHF.